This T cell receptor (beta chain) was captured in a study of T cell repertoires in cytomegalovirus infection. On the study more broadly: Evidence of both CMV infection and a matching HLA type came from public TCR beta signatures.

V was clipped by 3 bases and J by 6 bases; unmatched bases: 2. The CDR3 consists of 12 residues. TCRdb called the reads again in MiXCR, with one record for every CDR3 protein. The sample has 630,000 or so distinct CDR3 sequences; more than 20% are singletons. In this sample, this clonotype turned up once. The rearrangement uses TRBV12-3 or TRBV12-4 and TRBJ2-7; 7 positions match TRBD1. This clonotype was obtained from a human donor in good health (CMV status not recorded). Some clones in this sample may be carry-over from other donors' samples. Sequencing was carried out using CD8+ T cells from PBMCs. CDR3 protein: CASSFGTVEQYV. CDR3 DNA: TGTGCCAGCAGTTTTGGGACAGTCGAGCAGTACGTC.